This TCR beta chain comes out of a study of cytomegalovirus exposure and HLA in healthy donors. The study, taken as a whole, reports: Segments of the TCR beta V type were, in most cases, productive about 87% or about 30% of the time in an earlier analysis.

PCR employed 60 Vbeta and 13 Jbeta primers. Methods used by the authors: Unique TCR beta chains totaled some 80 million in a later count, with approximately 11 million of them shared. The table came from immunoSEQ multiplex PCR; TCRdb's copy has only in-frame clones and leaves some out. V and J calls and clone size are as listed in that table; D and trimming were resolved from the DNA. The table shows 200,000 or so clones, with about 80% occurring only once. Notes on this clone: The antigen is undetermined.

CDR3 length: 14 amino acids. Germline CDR1 KGHSH, CDR2 LQKENI. The V and J ends lost 5 bases and 3 bases, in that order; junction bases with no gene match: 6. The sequenced sample was PBMCs. This TCR was sampled from a girl under 18 in good health and CMV-seronegative. The chain joins TRBV18 to TRBJ1-2, with TRBD1 matching 7 bases. The CDR3 region has the DNA TGTGCCAGCTCAGGAGGACAGGTCGACTATGGCTACACCTTC. Residues: CASSGGQVDYGYTF.